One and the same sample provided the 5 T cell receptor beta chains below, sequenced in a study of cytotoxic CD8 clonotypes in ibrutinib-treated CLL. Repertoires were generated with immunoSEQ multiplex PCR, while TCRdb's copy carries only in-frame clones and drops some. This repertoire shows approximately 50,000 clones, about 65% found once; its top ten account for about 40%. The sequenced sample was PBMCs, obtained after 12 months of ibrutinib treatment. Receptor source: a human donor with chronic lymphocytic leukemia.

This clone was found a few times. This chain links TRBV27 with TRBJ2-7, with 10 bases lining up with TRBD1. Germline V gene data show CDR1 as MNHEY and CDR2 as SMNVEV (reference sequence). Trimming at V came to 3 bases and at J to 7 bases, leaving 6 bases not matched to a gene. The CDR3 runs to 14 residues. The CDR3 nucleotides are TGTGCCAGCAGTTTGACAGGGGGCTTGGGGGAGCAGTACTTC. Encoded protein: CASSLTGGLGEQYF.

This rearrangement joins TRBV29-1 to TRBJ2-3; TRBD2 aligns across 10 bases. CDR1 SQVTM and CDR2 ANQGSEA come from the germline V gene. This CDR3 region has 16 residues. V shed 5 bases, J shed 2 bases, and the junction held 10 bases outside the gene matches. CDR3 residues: CSVPSTGTSDTDTQYF. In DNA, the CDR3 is TGCAGCGTTCCAAGCACCGGGACTAGCGACACAGATACGCAGTATTTT.

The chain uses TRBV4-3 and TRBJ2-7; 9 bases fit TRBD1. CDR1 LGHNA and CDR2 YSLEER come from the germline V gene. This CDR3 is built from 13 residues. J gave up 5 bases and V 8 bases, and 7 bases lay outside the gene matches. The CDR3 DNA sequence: TGCGCCAGCCCCCGGGACAGGGTCCACGAGCAGTACTTC. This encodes CASPRDRVHEQYF.

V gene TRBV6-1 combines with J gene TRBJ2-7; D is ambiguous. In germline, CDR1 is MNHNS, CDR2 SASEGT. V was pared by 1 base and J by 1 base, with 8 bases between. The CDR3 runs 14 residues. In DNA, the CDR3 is TGTGCCAGCAGTGAAGGCCTAGTTTCCTACGAGCAGTACTTC. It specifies CASSEGLVSYEQYF.

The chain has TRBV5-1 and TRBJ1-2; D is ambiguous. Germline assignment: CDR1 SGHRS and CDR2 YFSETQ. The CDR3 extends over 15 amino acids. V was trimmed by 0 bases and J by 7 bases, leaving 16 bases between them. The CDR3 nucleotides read TGCGCCAGCAGCTTGGGGGCAGGCCGGGCTCCTGGCTACACCTTC. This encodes CASSLGAGRAPGYTF.